This TCR beta chain was profiled in a study of identical twins. This clonotype was counted many times. TCRdb re-analysed the 5' RACE reads in MiXCR, keeping a single row per CDR3 protein. The sample holds roughly 690,000 distinct CDR3 sequences, roughly 6.2% seen once. Healthy Caucasians, and only they, were the donors. CDR3 size: 13 residues. V lost 1 base to trimming and J lost 5 bases; unmatched junction nucleotides: 3. Germline assignment: CDR1 SQVTM and CDR2 ANQGSEA. The clonotype comes from a man younger than 35 in good health. The chain carries TRBV29-1 and TRBJ1-1, with 8 bases fitting TRBD1. What was sequenced was naive T cells sorted from blood. CDR3 sequence reads: CSVEGTGRTEAFF. Here the CDR3 DNA reads TGCAGCGTTGAAGGGACAGGGCGGACTGAAGCTTTCTTT.